This entry lists 19 T cell receptor beta chains sequenced from one sample in a study of blood T cell repertoires in COVID-19. Only in-frame clones appear in the TCRdb table, and some are missing; sequencing was by immunoSEQ multiplex PCR. The profile covers approximately 140,000 clones, with approximately 82% appearing a single time and more than 1.5% taken by the ten largest. The sequenced sample was peripheral blood. These receptors were collected from a human donor in a cohort sampled during active COVID-19.

The rearrangement uses TRBV7-2 and TRBJ1-1; 7 bases align to TRBD1. CDR1 is SGHTA, CDR2 FQGNSA, per germline. The CDR3 spans 15 residues. The junction had 2 bases not matched to a gene; V was cut back by 1 base and J by 0 bases. CDR3: CASSLGGGLNTEAFF. As DNA, the CDR3 is TGTGCCAGCAGCTTAGGAGGGGGCCTGAACACTGAAGCTTTCTTT.

CDR3 nucleotides: TGTGCCAGCCACTACATCTATGGCTACACCTTC. Its translation is CASHYIYGYTF. The J gene is TRBJ1-2, the V gene TRBV28; D is unresolved. V dropped 8 bases and J dropped 4 bases, with 8 bases sitting between them. The CDR3 extends over 11 amino acids. CDR1 and CDR2 (germline): MDHEN, SYDVKM.

A single count supports this clone. The chain employs TRBV9 and TRBJ2-7, with D unresolved. CDR1 SGDLS and CDR2 YYNGEE come from the germline V gene. V was trimmed by 0 bases and J by 0 bases, leaving 7 bases between them. The CDR3 covers 14 residues. The CDR3 loop is CASSVGMSSYEQYF. CDR3 DNA sequence: TGTGCCAGCAGCGTAGGAATGAGCTCCTACGAGCAGTACTTC. Together with reference TRBV9 and TRBJ2-7, the CDR3 gives the full variable domain: DSGVTQTPKHLITATGQRVTLRCSPRSGDLSVYWYQQSLDQGLQFLIQYYNGEERAKGNILERFSAQQFPDLHSELNLSSLELGDSALYFCASSVGMSSYEQYFGPGTRLTVT.

The CDR3 sequence: CASSPFPGSDLGEQYF. CDR3 in DNA: TGTGCCAGCTCACCTTTTCCGGGGAGTGATTTGGGCGAGCAGTACTTC. The chain couples TRBV18 to TRBJ2-7, with D possibly TRBD2 on 5 matching bases. CDR1 is KGHSH, CDR2 LQKENI, per germline. The CDR3 covers 16 residues. Trimming took off 3 bases at V and 6 bases at J, with 21 bases between the two ends. The whole variable domain, filled in from reference TRBV18 and TRBJ2-7, reads NAGVMQNPRHLVRRRGQEARLRCSPMKGHSHVYWYRQLPEEGLKFMVYLQKENIIDESGMPKERFSAEFPKEGPSILRIQQVVRGDSAAYFCASSPFPGSDLGEQYFGPGTRLTVT.

This rearrangement joins TRBV28 to TRBJ2-1; 10 nucleotides line up with TRBD2. Germline assignment: CDR1 MDHEN and CDR2 SYDVKM. CDR3 length: 14 residues. Unmatched junction bases numbered 5, after V lost 6 bases and J lost 6 bases. The CDR3 loop is CASSEASGSNEQFF. CDR3 nucleotide sequence: TGTGCCAGCAGCGAGGCTAGCGGGAGCAATGAGCAGTTCTTC.

The chain couples TRBV19 to TRBJ2-1; 12 positions agree with TRBD1. The V segment lost 4 bases and the J segment 8 bases; nucleotides outside the gene matches: 9. The length of the CDR3 is 16 residues. CDR1 LNHDA and CDR2 SQIVND come from the germline V gene (reference sequence). CDR3 in amino acids: CASSNPGQGAGYEQFF. CDR3 DNA sequence: TGTGCCAGTAGTAATCCGGGACAGGGGGCAGGATATGAGCAGTTCTTC.

CDR3 coding DNA: TGCGCCAGCAGCTTGGGTCAGGGGTCACCCCTCCACTTT. Translated: CASSLGQGSPLHF. The chain has TRBV5-1 and TRBJ1-6, with a possible D match to TRBD1 (6 bases). Germline V gives CDR1 SGHRS, CDR2 YFSETQ. V lost 0 bases and J 10 bases, leaving 8 bases between the germline ends. The CDR3 has 13 amino acids.

This chain joins TRBV2 and TRBJ2-7; no firm D call. V dropped 7 bases and J dropped 1 base, with 14 bases sitting between them. The CDR3 loop spans 14 amino acids. Germline assignment: CDR1 SNHLY and CDR2 FYNNEI. The CDR3 protein is CASTIDSSSYEQYF. The CDR3 bases are TGTGCCAGCACAATCGACTCAAGTTCCTACGAGCAGTACTTC. The whole variable domain, remainder taken from reference TRBV2 and TRBJ2-7, is EPEVTQTPSHQVTQMGQEVILRCVPISNHLYFYWYRQILGQKVEFLVSFYNNEISEKSEIFDDQFSVERPDGSNFTLKIRSTKLEDSAMYFCASTIDSSSYEQYFGPGTRLTVT.

V usage is TRBV10-3 and J usage is TRBJ2-1; D is undetermined. In germline, CDR1 is ENHRY, CDR2 SYGVKD. CDR3 length: 15 residues. V was pared by 2 bases and J by 4 bases, with 12 bases between. The chain's CDR3 is CAISEKAAQYNEQFF. CDR3 DNA sequence: TGTGCCATCAGTGAGAAGGCGGCTCAGTACAATGAGCAGTTCTTC.

The chain is built from TRBV11-2 and TRBJ1-5, with D uncertain. CDR1 is SGHAT and CDR2 is FQNNGV in the germline V gene. Trimming left V 1 base short and J 2 bases short, with 3 bases between. The CDR3 is 13 amino acids. CDR3 sequence (DNA): TGTGCCAGCAGCTTAGCCGGCAATCAGCCCCAGCATTTT. Translation: CASSLAGNQPQHF.

The rearrangement uses TRBV18 and TRBJ2-7; D may be TRBD1 (6 bases). Trimming cost V 4 bases and J 2 bases, with 18 bases left between them. Germline CDR1 and CDR2: KGHSH and LQKENI. The CDR3 is 16 residues long. CDR3 DNA: TGTGCCAGCTCACAAGGACAGCCGGCGGGTGCCTACGAGCAGTACTTC. This codes for CASSQGQPAGAYEQYF. The variable domain in full, with the rest retrieved from reference TRBV18 and TRBJ2-7, is NAGVMQNPRHLVRRRGQEARLRCSPMKGHSHVYWYRQLPEEGLKFMVYLQKENIIDESGMPKERFSAEFPKEGPSILRIQQVVRGDSAAYFCASSQGQPAGAYEQYFGPGTRLTVT.

The CDR3 is CASSYSGPYNEQFF. CDR3 DNA sequence: TGCGCCAGCAGTTATAGCGGACCCTACAATGAGCAGTTCTTC. The chain links TRBV5-1 to TRBJ2-1; weak D call: TRBD2 (6 bases). The V gene lost 5 bases and the J gene lost 2 bases, with 11 bases spanning the gap. The CDR3 consists of 14 residues. Germline V gene lookup returns CDR1 SGHRS and CDR2 YFSETQ.

The chain carries TRBV24-1 and TRBJ2-5; D not resolved. Trimming shortened V by 1 base and J by 4 bases, and 3 bases separated the two germline ends. The CDR3 covers 12 residues. The V gene's germline CDR1 is KGHDR and CDR2 SFDVKD. CDR3 coding DNA: TGTGCCACCAGTGATTTCAGAGAGACCCAGTACTTC. It is translated as CATSDFRETQYF.

The sample holds a few counts of this clone. This chain's CDR3 is CASSLAAGMAYNEQFF. The CDR3 nucleotides are TGCGCCAGCAGCCTGGCGGCGGGAATGGCCTACAATGAGCAGTTCTTC. The V and J genes are TRBV5-1 and TRBJ2-1; tentatively, D is TRBD2 (6 bases). Germline V gene data show CDR1 as SGHRS and CDR2 as YFSETQ. With 4 bases removed from V and 2 bases from J, the gap between germline ends came to 16 bases. This CDR3 comprises 16 residues.

J is TRBJ2-3 and V is TRBV27; 7 bases agree with TRBD1. Looked up from germline, CDR1 is MNHEY and CDR2 is SMNVEV (reference sequence). This CDR3 is 18 amino acids long. The ends lost 5 bases at V and 7 bases at J; junction bases unmatched: 21. CDR3 bases: TGTGCCAGCAGTCCCCCGGGACAGCTTTCACGGCAGTTAAATACGCAGTATTTT. This encodes CASSPPGQLSRQLNTQYF.

The chain combines TRBV3-1 (or the pseudogene TRBV3-2) with TRBJ1-4; D possibly corresponds to TRBD1 (6 bases). There are 16 residues in the CDR3. V was pared by 1 base and J by 0 bases, with 9 bases between. CDR1 LGHDT and CDR2 YNNKEL come from the germline V gene (reference sequence). In DNA form, the CDR3 reads TGTGCCAGCAGCCAAGTTCGGACAGCAACTAATGAAAAACTGTTTTTT. Protein product: CASSQVRTATNEKLFF.

V and J are TRBV27 and TRBJ2-1; 11 positions match TRBD2. The length of the CDR3 is 15 residues. The germline V gene encodes CDR1 MNHEY and CDR2 SMNVEV (reference sequence). Trimming cost V 6 bases and J 6 bases; bases outside gene matches: 7. In DNA form, the CDR3 reads TGTGCCAGCAGACCCGGACTAGCGGGCTTCAATGAGCAGTTCTTC. Its protein is CASRPGLAGFNEQFF.

The chain carries TRBV12-3 or TRBV12-4 and TRBJ1-2; D call uncertain. V dropped 3 bases and J dropped 8 bases, with 10 bases sitting between them. The CDR3 consists of 12 residues. In DNA, the CDR3 is TGTGCCAGCAGTTTTCCCTCCGGGGGCTACACCTTC. It yields the protein CASSFPSGGYTF.

The CDR3 sequence is CASRGQGARMAEAFF. The CDR3 region has the DNA TGTGCCAGCAGGGGACAGGGGGCGCGAATGGCTGAAGCTTTCTTT. This chain connects TRBV6-5 to TRBJ1-1, with 12 positions matching TRBD1. The CDR3 sequence is 15 residues long. Germline loops: CDR1 MNHEY, CDR2 SVGAGI. The junction had 8 bases not matched to a gene; V was cut back by 6 bases and J by 6 bases.